This T cell receptor (beta chain) is from a study of T cell repertoires in cytomegalovirus infection. Overall study: CMV infection and matching HLA type were both indicated by public TCR beta signatures.

Turning to this clonotype: The antigen is unknown.

Study-level results: Summed frequency of public TCR beta families distinguished CMV carriers with the relevant HLA.

Using its own MiXCR run on the reads, TCRdb lists one record per CDR3 protein. The sample includes 700,000 to 850,000 distinct CDR3 sequences, 32% of them seen just once. Germline V CDR1 and CDR2: SGHNT, YYREEE (reference sequence). The V and J ends lost 7 bases and 9 bases, in that order; junction bases with no gene match: 8. The CDR3 consists of 13 residues. Sequencing used cultured CD8+ T cells from PBMCs, obtained from culture after CMV antigen stimulation. The receptor comes from a human donor in good health (CMV status not recorded). Some clones in this sample may be carry-over from other donors' samples. The chain carries TRBV5-4 and TRBJ2-1; 9 positions match TRBD1. The CDR3 bases are TGTGCCAGCGACGGAACAGGGGGCGGTGAGCAGTTCTTC. Protein: CASDGTGGGEQFF.